The rows below give T cell receptor beta chains drawn from one sample of a study of blood T cells in healthy people across ages. TCRdb redid the calling of the 5' RACE reads with MiXCR, one entry per CDR3 protein. Of hundreds of thousands of distinct CDR3 sequences listed, roughly three fifths are singletons. Sequencing was performed on blood. All receptors come from a man aged 40-55 years in good health. Each CDR3 is given with its conserved first and last residue. The D gene is left open where the match is weak. Only some rows state a clone size, as once, few, many or a class for expanded clones.

J gene | D gene | V gene | clone size | CDR3 protein | CDR3 DNA
TRBJ1-1 | NA | TRBV12-3/TRBV12-4 | NA | CASSGFPSGQSNTEAFF | TGTGCCAGCAGCGGATTTCCAAGTGGGCAATCGAACACTGAAGCTTTCTTT
TRBJ1-2 | TRBD1 | TRBV6-5 | few | CASSGQGSYGYTF | TGTGCCAGCAGTGGACAGGGGAGCTATGGCTACACCTTC
TRBJ1-6 | NA | TRBV7-2 | many | CASSRSGPRNSPLHF | TGTGCCAGCAGCCGCTCAGGGCCGAGGAATTCACCCCTCCACTTT
TRBJ2-7 | NA | TRBV7-2 | NA | CASSLLIRDEQYF | TGTGCCAGCAGCCTCCTAATACGGGACGAGCAGTACTTC
TRBJ2-3 | TRBD2 | TRBV7-2 | few | CASSVRGLAGGGSTDTQYF | TGTGCCAGCAGCGTCCGTGGGCTAGCGGGGGGGGGGAGCACAGATACGCAGTATTTT
TRBJ2-7 | NA | TRBV4-3 | NA | CASSQDSTGSSYEQYF | TGCGCCAGCAGCCAAGATTCGACGGGGTCCTCCTACGAGCAGTACTTC
TRBJ1-5 | TRBD1 | TRBV6-1 | NA | CASIRDSRNQPQHF | TGTGCCAGCATTCGGGACAGTAGAAATCAGCCCCAGCATTTT
TRBJ2-7 | TRBD1 | TRBV7-2 | NA | CASSLDRGPTYEQYF | TGTGCCAGCAGCTTAGACAGGGGCCCCACCTACGAGCAGTACTTC
TRBJ2-3 | TRBD2 | TRBV20-1 | NA | CSAATWTSGRVDADTQYF | TGCAGTGCTGCCACCTGGACTAGTGGGAGAGTGGATGCAGATACGCAGTATTTT
TRBJ2-4 | TRBD2 | TRBV11-2 | NA | CASSLGLADIQYF | TGTGCCAGCAGCTTAGGACTAGCCGACATTCAGTACTTC
TRBJ2-1 | NA | TRBV29-1 | once | CSVDSLGSYNEQFF | TGCAGCGTTGATTCTTTGGGCAGCTACAATGAGCAGTTCTTC
TRBJ2-5 | TRBD1 | TRBV6-6 | NA | CAGTGQDGGTQYF | TGTGCCGGGACCGGACAGGATGGAGGGACCCAGTACTTC
TRBJ2-5 | NA | TRBV20-1 | NA | CSARAALLGQETQYF | TGCAGTGCTAGAGCGGCCCTGCTGGGTCAAGAGACCCAGTACTTC
TRBJ2-5 | NA | TRBV5-1 | NA | CASSLRGSGGQETQYF | TGCGCCAGCAGCTTGAGGGGGAGTGGAGGCCAAGAGACCCAGTACTTC
TRBJ1-2 | NA | TRBV12-3/TRBV12-4 | NA | CASSDAGRIYTF | TGTGCCAGCAGCGACGCCGGACGGATCTACACCTTC
TRBJ1-1 | NA | TRBV20-1 | NA | CSARGQNEAFF | TGCAGTGCCAGGGGACAAAATGAAGCTTTCTTT
TRBJ2-7 | NA | TRBV4-2 | NA | CASSRDVLQYEQYF | TGTGCCAGCAGCCGAGACGTCCTCCAATACGAGCAGTACTTC
TRBJ2-7 | NA | TRBV7-9 | once | CASSLHNYEQYF | TGTGCCAGCAGCCTTCACAACTACGAGCAGTACTTC
TRBJ2-7 | NA | TRBV20-1 | NA | CSASPHASYEQYF | TGCAGTGCTAGCCCCCACGCCTCCTACGAGCAGTACTTC
TRBJ2-5 | NA | TRBV2 | many | CASVKTPVGETQYF | TGTGCCAGCGTAAAGACACCGGTGGGAGAGACCCAGTACTTC
TRBJ2-1 | NA | TRBV20-1 | NA | CSAHRSVACEQFF | TGCAGTGCTCACCGGTCTGTGGCTTGTGAGCAGTTCTTC
TRBJ2-5 | NA | TRBV7-9 | NA | CASSLGRLAEQQETQYF | TGTGCCAGCAGCTTAGGGCGGTTGGCAGAACAACAAGAGACCCAGTACTTC
TRBJ2-1 | NA | TRBV27 | NA | CASSLNPDLLRFF | TGTGCCAGCAGTTTGAATCCCGACCTTCTAAGGTTCTTC
TRBJ1-1 | NA | TRBV4-1 | once | CASSQDGGRNTEAFF | TGCGCCAGCAGCCAAGACGGGGGGAGGAACACTGAAGCTTTCTTT
TRBJ1-1 | NA | TRBV30 | NA | CAWSVGVNTEAFF | TGTGCCTGGAGTGTTGGCGTGAACACTGAAGCTTTCTTT
TRBJ2-7 | NA | TRBV27 | NA | CASSSGTGERYF | TGTGCCAGCAGTTCCGGGACTGGAGAGCGGTACTTC
TRBJ1-5 | NA | TRBV28 | NA | CASSLDGEGDQPQHF | TGTGCCAGCAGTTTAGACGGGGAAGGAGATCAGCCCCAGCATTTT
TRBJ2-1 | NA | TRBV10-3 | few | CAISDHGTLDNEQFF | TGTGCCATCAGTGATCATGGGACTCTCGACAATGAGCAGTTCTTC
TRBJ1-1 | TRBD1 | TRBV12-3/TRBV12-4 | NA | CASRAGTGGTEAFF | TGTGCCAGCAGGGCCGGGACAGGGGGAACTGAAGCTTTCTTT
TRBJ2-5 | NA | TRBV7-9 | NA | CASSQQGGANGIETQYF | TGTGCCAGCAGCCAACAAGGGGGGGCCAACGGGATTGAGACCCAGTACTTC
TRBJ2-7 | NA | TRBV13 | NA | CASSLRWRSSYEQYF | TGTGCCAGCAGCTTACGGTGGAGGAGCTCCTACGAGCAGTACTTC
TRBJ2-3 | NA | TRBV29-1 | NA | CSVEVRARGPDTQYF | TGCAGCGTTGAAGTAAGGGCCAGGGGCCCAGATACGCAGTATTTT
TRBJ2-3 | TRBD2 | TRBV7-8 | NA | CASSPPELAVDTQYF | TGTGCCAGCAGCCCCCCTGAGCTAGCGGTAGATACGCAGTATTTT
TRBJ1-2 | NA | TRBV7-2 | NA | CASSSPGLVGNYGYTF | TGTGCCAGCAGCTCACCTGGCTTAGTAGGGAACTATGGCTACACCTTC
TRBJ1-2 | NA | TRBV4-1 | NA | CASSQSVNYGYTF | TGCGCCAGCAGCCAGAGCGTTAACTATGGCTACACCTTC
TRBJ1-2 | NA | TRBV9 | NA | CASSVGGIVHSNYGYTF | TGTGCCAGCAGCGTGGGGGGTATTGTCCACTCTAACTATGGCTACACCTTC
TRBJ2-5 | NA | TRBV6-2/TRBV6-3 | few | CASSQMDRRETQYF | TGTGCCAGCAGTCAGATGGACCGGCGAGAGACCCAGTACTTC